This T cell receptor (beta chain) was documented in a study of CXCR3-negative and CXCR3-positive naive CD8 T cells. Whole-study findings and limits: CXCR3-positive naive cells had more hydrophobic TRB CDR3s than CXCR3-negative naive cells.

Germline V gene sequence: CDR1 SGHVS, CDR2 FQNEAQ. This CDR3 comprises 18 residues. With UMI labels, 5' RACE was used to prepare the TRB cDNA libraries. TCRdb processed the 5' RACE reads again and assigns one entry to each CDR3 protein, with no DNA. The sample has fewer than 3,000 distinct CDR3 sequences. This clonotype is identified as medium-sized from frequency. Antigen specificity is unknown. J is TRBJ2-2 and V is TRBV7-8; TCRdb outputs TRBD2, but without DNA this stays unchecked. The sequencing input was naive CXCR3+ CD8+ T cells from blood. Described subset: CD45RO-CCR7+CD27+CD95- naive CD8+ T cells expressing CXCR3 (TNR3+). This receptor was taken from a human donor in good health. Some clones in this sample may be carry-over from other donors' samples. CDR3 sequence: CASSLVASGGPNTGELFF.